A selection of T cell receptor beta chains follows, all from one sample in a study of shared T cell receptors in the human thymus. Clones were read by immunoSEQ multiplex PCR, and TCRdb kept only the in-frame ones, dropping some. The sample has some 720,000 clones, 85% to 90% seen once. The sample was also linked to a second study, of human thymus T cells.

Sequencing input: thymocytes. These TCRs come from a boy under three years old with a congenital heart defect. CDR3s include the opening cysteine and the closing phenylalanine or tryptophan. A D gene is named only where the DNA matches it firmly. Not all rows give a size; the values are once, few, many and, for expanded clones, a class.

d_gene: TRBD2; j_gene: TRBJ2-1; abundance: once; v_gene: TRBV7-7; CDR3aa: CASSPRLAGVGHNEQFF; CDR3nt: TGTGCTAGCAGCCCCCGACTAGCGGGAGTGGGGCACAATGAGCAGTTCTTC
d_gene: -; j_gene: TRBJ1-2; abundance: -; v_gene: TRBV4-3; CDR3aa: CASSQDPGHNYGYTF; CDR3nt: TGCGCCAGCAGCCAAGATCCCGGACATAACTATGGCTACACCTTC
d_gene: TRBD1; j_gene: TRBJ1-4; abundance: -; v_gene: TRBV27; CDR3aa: CASSFLTGGGNEKLFF; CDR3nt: TGTGCCAGCAGTTTCCTAACAGGGGGCGGTAATGAAAAACTGTTTTTT
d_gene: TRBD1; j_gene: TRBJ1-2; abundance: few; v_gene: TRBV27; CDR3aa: CASSFGTGGESGYTF; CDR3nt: TGTGCCAGCAGTTTCGGGACAGGGGGCGAGAGTGGCTACACCTTC
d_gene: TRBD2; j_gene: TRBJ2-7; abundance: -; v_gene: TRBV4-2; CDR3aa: CASSHPLAGPTYEQYF; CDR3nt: TGTGCCAGCAGCCATCCCCTAGCGGGACCGACCTACGAGCAGTACTTC
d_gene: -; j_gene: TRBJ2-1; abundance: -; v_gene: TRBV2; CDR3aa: CASSGVSGSSYNEQFF; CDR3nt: TGTGCCAGCAGTGGGGTCTCCGGGAGCTCCTACAATGAGCAGTTCTTC
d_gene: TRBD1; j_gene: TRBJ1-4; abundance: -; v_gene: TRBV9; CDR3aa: CASSVARDRGDEKLFF; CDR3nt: TGTGCCAGCAGCGTAGCCCGGGACAGGGGCGATGAAAAACTGTTTTTT
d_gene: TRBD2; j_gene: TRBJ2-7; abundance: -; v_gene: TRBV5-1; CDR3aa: CASSLAPGGEQYF; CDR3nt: TGCGCCAGCAGCTTGGCCCCGGGGGGCGAGCAGTACTTC
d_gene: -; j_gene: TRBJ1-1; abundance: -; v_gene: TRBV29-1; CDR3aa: CSVEASGQNTEAFF; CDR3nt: TGCAGCGTTGAAGCCTCGGGACAAAACACTGAAGCTTTCTTT
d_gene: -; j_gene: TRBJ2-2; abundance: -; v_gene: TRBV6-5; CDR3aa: CASSYPMSGELFF; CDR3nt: TGTGCCAGCAGTTACCCTATGAGCGGGGAGCTGTTTTTT
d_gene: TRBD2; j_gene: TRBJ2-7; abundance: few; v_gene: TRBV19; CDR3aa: CASSPRTSGMGEQYF; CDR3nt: TGTGCCAGTAGTCCCCGGACTAGCGGGATGGGGGAGCAGTACTTC
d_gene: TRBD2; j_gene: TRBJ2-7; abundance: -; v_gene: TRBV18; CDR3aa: CASSHRYGRAPEQYF; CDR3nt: TGTGCCAGCTCACACCGTTACGGGAGGGCACCCGAGCAGTACTTC
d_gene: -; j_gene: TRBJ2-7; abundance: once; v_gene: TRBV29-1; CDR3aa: CSGPRGRGGGNSYEQYF; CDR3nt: TGCAGCGGGCCTCGGGGGAGAGGCGGGGGCAACTCCTACGAGCAGTACTTC
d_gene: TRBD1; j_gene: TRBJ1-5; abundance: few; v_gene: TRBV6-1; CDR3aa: CASTEWGDRGRSNQPQHF; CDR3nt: TGTGCCAGCACTGAATGGGGGGACAGGGGTAGAAGCAATCAGCCCCAGCATTTT
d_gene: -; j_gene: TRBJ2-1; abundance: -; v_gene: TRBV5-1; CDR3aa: CASRSDGVYNEQFF; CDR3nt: TGCGCCAGCAGGTCAGACGGGGTCTACAATGAGCAGTTCTTC
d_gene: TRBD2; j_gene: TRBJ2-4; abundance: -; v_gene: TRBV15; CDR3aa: CATSRPTEAGDGEVRVKNIQYF; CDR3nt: TGTGCCACCAGCAGACCTACGGAGGCGGGAGATGGGGAGGTGAGGGTCAAAAACATTCAGTACTTC
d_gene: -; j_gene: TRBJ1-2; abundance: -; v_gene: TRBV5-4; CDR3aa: CASSLEFSGTNYGYTF; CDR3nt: TGTGCCAGCAGCTTGGAGTTCTCGGGGACTAACTATGGCTACACCTTC
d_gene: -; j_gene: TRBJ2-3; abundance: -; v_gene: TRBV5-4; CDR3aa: CASSCADGDTDTQYF; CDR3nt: TGTGCCAGCAGTTGCGCCGACGGAGACACAGATACGCAGTATTTT
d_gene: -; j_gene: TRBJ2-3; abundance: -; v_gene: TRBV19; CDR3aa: CASRTGTAGDTQYF; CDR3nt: TGTGCCAGTAGGACCGGGACCGCGGGGGATACGCAGTATTTT
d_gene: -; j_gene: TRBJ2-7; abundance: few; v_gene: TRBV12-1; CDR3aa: CASSPRLAPYF; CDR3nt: TGTGCCAGCAGCCCCAGGCTAGCGCCGTACTTC
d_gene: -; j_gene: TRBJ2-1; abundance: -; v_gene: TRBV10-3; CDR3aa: CAISVATSPPDEQFF; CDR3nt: TGTGCCATCAGTGTGGCGACTAGTCCACCGGATGAGCAGTTCTTC
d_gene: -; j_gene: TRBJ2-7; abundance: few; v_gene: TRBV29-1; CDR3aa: CSVEVEGVGSYEQYF; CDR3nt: TGCAGCGTTGAGGTGGAAGGGGTGGGCTCCTACGAGCAGTACTTC
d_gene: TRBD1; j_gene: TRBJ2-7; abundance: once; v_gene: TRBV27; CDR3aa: CASRDRGEQYF; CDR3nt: TGTGCCAGCAGAGACAGGGGCGAGCAGTACTTC
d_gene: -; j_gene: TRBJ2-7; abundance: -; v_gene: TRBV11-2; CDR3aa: CASSLEQGKPYEQYF; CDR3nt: TGTGCCAGCAGCTTAGAGCAGGGTAAACCCTACGAGCAGTACTTC
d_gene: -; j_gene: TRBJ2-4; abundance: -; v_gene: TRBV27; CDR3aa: CASSSAPGLAKNIQYF; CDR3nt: TGTGCCAGCAGTTCCGCCCCGGGTCTAGCCAAAAACATTCAGTACTTC
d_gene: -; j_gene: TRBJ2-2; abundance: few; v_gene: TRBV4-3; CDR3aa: CASSHGRGTNPTGELFF; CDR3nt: TGCGCCAGCAGCCACGGCAGGGGAACTAATCCGACCGGGGAGCTGTTTTTT
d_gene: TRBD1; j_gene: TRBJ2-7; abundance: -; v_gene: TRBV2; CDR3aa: CASSPRDRVYEQYF; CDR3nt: TGTGCCAGCAGCCCTAGGGACAGAGTTTACGAGCAGTACTTC
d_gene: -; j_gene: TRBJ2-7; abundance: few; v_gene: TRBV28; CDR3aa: CASSLGAFYEQYF; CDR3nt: TGTGCCAGCAGTTTAGGAGCGTTCTACGAGCAGTACTTC
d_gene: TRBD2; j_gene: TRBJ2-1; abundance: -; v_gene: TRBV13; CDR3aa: CASSPSAGGGTYNEQFF; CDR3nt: TGTGCCAGCAGCCCCTCGGCGGGAGGGGGAACCTACAATGAGCAGTTCTTC
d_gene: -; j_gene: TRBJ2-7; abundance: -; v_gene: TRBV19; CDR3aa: CATKTRVDGSYEQYF; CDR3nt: TGTGCCACCAAAACCCGGGTTGATGGATCCTACGAGCAGTACTTC
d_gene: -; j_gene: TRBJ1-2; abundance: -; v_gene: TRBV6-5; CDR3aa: CASSRRGGRGYTF; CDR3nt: TGTGCCAGCAGCAGGCGTGGGGGCAGAGGCTACACCTTC
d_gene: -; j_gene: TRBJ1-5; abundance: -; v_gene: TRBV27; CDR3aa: CASSLSLSQGNQPQHF; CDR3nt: TGTGCCAGCAGTTTATCGTTGTCGCAGGGCAATCAGCCCCAGCATTTT
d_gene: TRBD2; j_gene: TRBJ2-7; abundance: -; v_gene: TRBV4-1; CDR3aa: CASSPSEREGPKRMQYF; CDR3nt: TGCGCCAGCAGTCCCTCTGAACGGGAGGGCCCAAAAAGGATGCAGTACTTC
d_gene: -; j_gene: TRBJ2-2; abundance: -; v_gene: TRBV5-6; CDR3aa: CASSSDWTTGELFF; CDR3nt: TGTGCCAGCAGCTCGGACTGGACCACCGGGGAGCTGTTTTTT
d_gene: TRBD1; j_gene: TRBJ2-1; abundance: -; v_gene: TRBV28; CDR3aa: CASSPTGGDVIDEQFF; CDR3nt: TGTGCCAGCAGTCCGACAGGGGGCGATGTCATCGATGAGCAGTTCTTC
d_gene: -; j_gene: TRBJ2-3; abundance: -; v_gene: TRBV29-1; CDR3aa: CSVVEEARVTDTQYF; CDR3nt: TGCAGCGTTGTTGAGGAGGCGCGGGTCACAGATACGCAGTATTTT
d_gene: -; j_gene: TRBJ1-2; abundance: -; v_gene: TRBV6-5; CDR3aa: CASRRGLAPNYGYTF; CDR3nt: TGTGCCAGCAGAAGGGGCTTGGCTCCGAACTATGGCTACACCTTC
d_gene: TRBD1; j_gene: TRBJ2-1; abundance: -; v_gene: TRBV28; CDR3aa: CASSRRDRAVYNEQFF; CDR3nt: TGTGCCAGCAGTCGCCGGGACAGGGCGGTATACAATGAGCAGTTCTTC
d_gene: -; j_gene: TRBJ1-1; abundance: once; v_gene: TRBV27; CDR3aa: CASRGRPKTEAFF; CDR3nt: TGTGCCAGCAGGGGCAGGCCGAAAACTGAAGCTTTCTTT